Detailed here is one T cell receptor beta chain. Its antigen is currently unknown. From germline, CDR1 is SGDLS and CDR2 YYNGEE. The CDR3 extends over 19 amino acids. The V and J ends lost 0 bases and 8 bases, in that order; junction bases with no gene match: 18. TCR beta was sequenced from blood CD8+ and CD4+ T cells. In Susac syndrome patients, recently defined diagnostic criteria for definite or probable disease were met. The sample belongs to a study of CD8 T cells in Susac syndrome. The wider study: Patients with Susac syndrome were therapy-naive, on corticosteroids, or on intravenous immunoglobulin alone at the time that blood was drawn.

Random hexamers were used to reverse transcribe roughly 0.45 to 1 ug of RNA. TCRdb itself ran the immunoSEQ multiplex PCR reads through MiXCR, one entry per CDR3 protein. This table has under 95,000 distinct CDR3 sequences, about 94% appearing once. The study, taken as a whole, reports: Clonal expansion did not appear in Susac syndrome CD4+ T cell repertoires.

The chain employs TRBV9 and TRBJ1-2, with TRBD1 matching over 11 bases. Sequenced sample: CD4+ T cells from PBMCs. The clonotype originates from a human donor with Susac syndrome. For the CDR3, the DNA is TGTGCCAGCAGCGTAGATTCGCGCCCGGGACAGGGGGAAAATGGGGGCTACACCTTC. Protein product: CASSVDSRPGQGENGGYTF.